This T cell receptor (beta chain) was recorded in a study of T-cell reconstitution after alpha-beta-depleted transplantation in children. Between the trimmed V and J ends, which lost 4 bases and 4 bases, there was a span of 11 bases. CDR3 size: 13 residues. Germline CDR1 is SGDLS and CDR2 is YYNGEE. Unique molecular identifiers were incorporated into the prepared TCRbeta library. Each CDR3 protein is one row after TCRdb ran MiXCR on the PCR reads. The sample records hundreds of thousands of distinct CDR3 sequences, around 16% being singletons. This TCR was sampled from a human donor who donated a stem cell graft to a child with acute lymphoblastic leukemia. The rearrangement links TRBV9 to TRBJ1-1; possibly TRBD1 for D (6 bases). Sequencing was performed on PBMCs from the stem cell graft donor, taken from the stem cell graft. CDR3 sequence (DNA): TGTGCCAGCAGCTCAACAGGGTCCACTGAAGCTTTCTTT. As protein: CASSSTGSTEAFF.